This TCR beta chain originates from a study of blood T cell repertoires in COVID-19. Sequencing was performed with immunoSEQ multiplex PCR; in TCRdb, only in-frame clones are kept and a portion is missing. The sample lists some 260,000 clones; about 88% were seen once. V lost 2 bases to trimming and J lost 8 bases, with 12 bases between them. This CDR3 comprises 13 residues. From germline, CDR1 is MNHEY and CDR2 SMNVEV (reference sequence). The rearrangement links TRBV27 to TRBJ1-2, with D perhaps matching TRBD1 (6 bases). Input material: peripheral blood. This receptor was identified in a woman aged 40 to 49 who had recovered from COVID-19. The CDR3 region is CASSLGGAGGYTF. CDR3 nucleotides: TGTGCCAGCAGTTTAGGGGGGGCCGGGGGCTACACCTTC.